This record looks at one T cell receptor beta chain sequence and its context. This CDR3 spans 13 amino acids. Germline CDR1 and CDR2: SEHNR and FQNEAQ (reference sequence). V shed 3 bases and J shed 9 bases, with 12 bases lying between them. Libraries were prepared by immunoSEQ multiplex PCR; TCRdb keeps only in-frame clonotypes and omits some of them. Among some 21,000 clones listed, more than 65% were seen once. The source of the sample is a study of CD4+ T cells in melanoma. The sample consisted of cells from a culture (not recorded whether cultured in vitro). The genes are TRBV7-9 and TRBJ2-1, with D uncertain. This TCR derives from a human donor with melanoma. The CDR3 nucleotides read TGTGCCAGCAGCTTCGGCTCTCCTGCTGAGCAGTTCTTC. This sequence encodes CASSFGSPAEQFF.